The clone carrying this T cell receptor beta chain was detected only once. Its matching antigen is unknown. These data are taken from a study of cytomegalovirus exposure and HLA in healthy donors. Findings and limits, study-wide: Cytomegalovirus association was listed for 164 TCR beta chains. With DRB1 most and HLA-C fewest, TCR association rates differed between HLA loci in a later analysis. Later examination showed HLA-associated TCR beta chains had greater clonal expansion than equally common others.

PCR involved 60 Vbeta and 13 Jbeta primers. In the source study's methods: Some 80 million unique TCR beta chains, roughly 10 million shared, were counted in a later analysis. The protocol was immunoSEQ multiplex PCR, while the TCRdb copy is restricted to in-frame clones and leaves out a portion. That table furnishes V, J and clone size, whereas the DNA furnished D and trimming. The sample has 80,000 to 100,000 clones; 81% are singletons. The clonotype originates from a man in his forties in good health and CMV-seropositive. The sample taken for sequencing was PBMCs.

This CDR3 is CASSSAQPNTEAFF. CDR3 sequence (DNA): TGCGCCAGCAGCTCGGCACAGCCAAACACTGAAGCTTTCTTT. The chain recombines TRBV5-1 with TRBJ1-1; D not certain. The CDR3 covers 14 residues. Germline V lookup: CDR1 SGHRS, CDR2 YFSETQ. Trimming pared 3 bases from V and 2 bases from J, leaving 11 bases between.